One sample yielded the 5 T cell receptor beta chains listed below, sequenced in a study of blood T cells in healthy people across ages. Combining a sample-barcoded 5' primer with a J-beta primer mix, a second PCR ran for about 6 to 12 cycles. TCRdb used MiXCR to reprocess the 5' RACE reads, holding one entry per CDR3 protein. The sample yields about 1,400,000 distinct CDR3 sequences, roughly 60% seen once. Material: blood. The receptors derive from a man between 18 and 29 years old in good health.

This clonotype appeared many times. The rearrangement links TRBV28 to TRBJ2-5; D is uncertain. V was cut by 2 bases and J by 0 bases, with 4 bases left in between. In germline, CDR1 is MDHEN, CDR2 SYDVKM. CDR3 length: 13 amino acids. In DNA, the CDR3 is TGTGCCAGCAGTTTAAATCACCAAGAGACCCAGTACTTC. Amino acid sequence: CASSLNHQETQYF.

This clonotype was picked up one time. The chain joins TRBV6-5 to TRBJ1-2; D call uncertain. Deletions cut 9 bases from V and 3 bases from J, with 11 bases between. This CDR3 spans 12 amino acids. Germline V gives CDR1 MNHEY, CDR2 SVGAGI. The CDR3: CASRKWDYGYTF. The CDR3 bases are TGTGCCAGTCGAAAGTGGGACTATGGCTACACCTTC.

A few counts support this clonotype. V usage is TRBV27 and J usage is TRBJ2-5; TRBD1 aligns across 7 bases. Germline CDR1 and CDR2: MNHEY and SMNVEV (reference sequence). V shed 3 bases and J 5 bases; nucleotides not matched to a gene: 6. The CDR3 is 14 amino acids. The CDR3: CASSFRQGGETQYF. The CDR3 DNA sequence: TGTGCCAGCAGTTTCCGACAGGGCGGGGAGACCCAGTACTTC.

At least ten counts were recorded for this clonotype. The chain combines TRBV20-1 with TRBJ2-5, with 8 nucleotides matching TRBD1. Germline CDR1 DFQATT, CDR2 SNEGSKA (reference sequence). The CDR3 loop spans 16 amino acids. J lost 4 bases, V lost 5 bases, and 15 bases had no gene match. The CDR3 DNA sequence: TGCAGTGCTCCCCCGGGACAGGCAGGAATCACAGAGACCCAGTACTTC. It yields the protein CSAPPGQAGITETQYF.

This clonotype was recorded a few times. V gene TRBV28 combines with J gene TRBJ2-5, with 13 bases that match TRBD2. The CDR3 is 16 amino acids. From germline, CDR1 is MDHEN and CDR2 SYDVKM. V gave up 5 bases and J gave up 6 bases; unmatched junction bases: 9. The CDR3 region has the DNA TGTGCCAGCAGTCCGAGGACTAGCGGGGGAAGAAAGACCCAGTACTTC. This encodes CASSPRTSGGRKTQYF.